Below, 8 T cell receptor beta chains from the same sample are listed, as sequenced in a study of tumor-infiltrating lymphocytes in primary liver carcinoma. It was from roughly 20-30 mg of unsorted bulk tissue that RNA and DNA were co-extracted. A primer in the constant region served to generate TCR beta cDNA from approximately 460 ng of total RNA. ARM-PCR was slightly modified, and three nested multiplex PCR rounds with it gave rise to the TCR beta libraries. Use of TRBV1-TRBV30 forward primers with a C-beta reverse primer characterized the first two PCR rounds, which lasted about 11 cycles each. TCRdb independently ran MiXCR on the multiplex PCR reads; one entry per CDR3 protein. The sample shows 55,000 or so distinct CDR3 sequences, 71% of them seen only once. Input material: liver tumor tissue from sampling region 2. Subset reported: tumor region T2, inferior pole. These receptors all stem from a man aged 40-50 years with primary liver carcinoma and hepatitis B virus infection.

This clonotype was found a few times. Relative to the germline gene, one junction end is altered; a read error may explain this. The J gene is TRBJ1-6, the V gene TRBV14, with D tentatively TRBD1 (6 bases). Per germline, CDR1 SGHDN and CDR2 FVKESK. This CDR3 region has 14 residues. CDR3 bases: TGTGCCAGTAGCCAATCAGGGGAAAATTCACCCCTCCACTTT. Its translation is CASSQSGENSPLHF.

The chain has TRBV29-1 and TRBJ2-1; 7 bases agree with TRBD2. Per the germline V gene, CDR1 is SQVTM and CDR2 is ANQGSEA. This CDR3 comprises 13 residues. Here the CDR3 reads CNTGLVGATEQFF. Here the CDR3 DNA reads TGCAACACAGGACTAGTGGGAGCGACTGAGCAGTTCTTC.

This clonotype was recorded once. A junction end diverges from the germline sequence, so it may reflect a read error. This rearrangement joins TRBV6-1 to TRBJ2-1; no firm D call. The CDR3 consists of 16 residues. CDR1 is MNHNS, CDR2 SASEGT, per germline. The CDR3 DNA is TGTGCCAGCAGTGAGTTCTATCCGAACTCCTTCAATGAGCAGTTCTTC. Protein sequence: CASSEFYPNSFNEQFF.

The chain has TRBV29-1 and TRBJ2-5; D is uncertain. The CDR3 is 15 amino acids. From germline, CDR1 is SQVTM and CDR2 ANQGSEA. Deletions cut 1 base from V and 5 bases from J, with 17 bases between. CDR3 residues: CSVEGPGHIHETQYF. CDR3 nucleotides: TGCAGCGTTGAAGGACCCGGGCACATCCATGAGACCCAGTACTTC.

The chain uses TRBV6-1 and TRBJ2-7, with 8 positions matching TRBD1. CDR3 length: 16 amino acids. The germline gives CDR1 MNHNS, CDR2 SASEGT. J lost 0 bases, V lost 6 bases, and 10 bases had no gene match. Written as DNA, the CDR3 is TGTGCCAGCAGCCCTCGCCGGGACAGGAGCTCCTACGAGCAGTACTTC. Protein: CASSPRRDRSSYEQYF.

This clonotype was counted only a few times. At one end the junction does not follow the germline gene, possibly because of a read error. The V call is TRBV6-5, the J call TRBJ2-1; D possibly uses TRBD1 or TRBD2 (5 bases each). CDR3 length equals 12 residues. Looked up from germline, CDR1 is MNHEY and CDR2 is SVGAGI. CDR3 in amino acids: CASSEWGNEQFF. CDR3 coding DNA: TGCGCCAGCAGTGAATGGGGGAATGAGCAATTCTTC.

Notes on this clonotype: Because it lacks the conserved phenylalanine or tryptophan at the end, this CDR3 is likely a read error. No DNA is shown, since the ends of the CDR3 on it are uncertain; the CDR3 is the one TCRdb lists. CDR3 sequence: CASSQDRAGNIQHL. V is TRBV5-4 and J is TRBJ2-4; the D call TRBD1 from the table was never checked on the DNA. Germline lookup yields CDR1 SGHNT and CDR2 YYREEE (reference sequence). The CDR3 is made up of 14 amino acids, end residues included.

This clonotype was found many times. The chain joins TRBV5-1 to TRBJ1-1; D is uncertain. The germline V gene has CDR1 SGHRS and CDR2 YFSETQ. V was shortened by 0 bases and J by 1 base, with 4 bases between the two germline ends. CDR3 length: 13 amino acids. The CDR3 sequence is CASSLAGNTEAFF. CDR3 in DNA: TGCGCCAGCAGCTTGGCCGGGAACACTGAAGCTTTCTTT. The variable domain in full, with the rest retrieved from reference TRBV5-1 and TRBJ1-1, is KAGVTQTPRYLIKTRGQQVTLSCSPISGHRSVSWYQQTPGQGLQFLFEYFSETQRNKGNFPGRFSGRQFSNSRSEMNVSTLELGDSALYLCASSLAGNTEAFFGQGTRLTVV.